Listed here are 11 T cell receptor beta chains from one sample, sequenced in a study of OX40 agonist ivuxolimab in advanced cancers. The assay was immunoSEQ multiplex PCR, and TCRdb's table has in-frame clones only and misses some. The sample records some 50,000 clones, 88% being singletons. The material was CD4+ or CD8+ T cells sorted from blood, obtained in a trial of the OX40 agonist ivuxolimab. Receptors were obtained from an adult with an advanced solid tumor such as melanoma, head and neck, liver or kidney cancer.

The table lists this clone with many counts. The chain links TRBV6-5 to TRBJ1-1; D remains unclear. Germline V lookup: CDR1 MNHEY, CDR2 SVGAGI. The CDR3 loop spans 13 amino acids. V lost 4 bases and J 5 bases, leaving 11 bases between the germline ends. Written as DNA, the CDR3 is TGTGCCAGCAGTTCCCCCGGTCGGACTGAAGCTTTCTTT. This translates into CASSSPGRTEAFF.

The V gene is TRBV7-9, the J gene TRBJ2-1; the D is unclear. V gave up 5 bases and J gave up 2 bases, with 10 bases separating them. Germline CDR1 SEHNR, CDR2 FQNEAQ (reference sequence). This CDR3 region has 14 residues. The CDR3 protein is CASSVIPTYNEQFF. The CDR3 DNA is TGTGCCAGCAGCGTTATTCCTACCTACAATGAGCAGTTCTTC.

V usage is TRBV25-1 and J usage is TRBJ2-1; the D gene is possibly TRBD2 (6 bases). From germline, CDR1 is MGHDK and CDR2 SYGVNS. This CDR3 has 16 residues. Trimming shortened V by 8 bases and J by 7 bases, and 24 bases separated the two germline ends. CDR3 sequence (DNA): TGTGCCAGCTTGGGACTTCCTGGGATGGGTAATAATGAGCAGTTCTTC. Its translation: CASLGLPGMGNNEQFF.

This rearrangement joins TRBV5-4 to TRBJ1-5; D is ambiguous. The CDR3 is 13 amino acids. Looked up from germline, CDR1 is SGHNT and CDR2 is YYREEE (reference sequence). Trimming left V 4 bases short and J 6 bases short, with 11 bases between. CDR3 bases: TGTGCCAGCAGCCATGGGGTCCTTCAGCCCCAGCATTTT. Translated: CASSHGVLQPQHF.

The rearrangement uses TRBV16 and TRBJ2-5; the match to TRBD1 covers 10 bases. V gave up 4 bases and J gave up 3 bases; unmatched junction bases: 2. Germline CDR1 reads KGHSY; CDR2 reads FQNENV. The CDR3 runs 14 residues. The CDR3 region is CASSPGTGEETQYF. The CDR3 bases are TGTGCCAGCAGCCCGGGGACAGGGGAAGAGACCCAGTACTTC.

The V and J genes are TRBV21-1 and TRBJ2-7; the D call TRBD2 from the table was never checked on the DNA. TRBV21-1 is a pseudogene segment. CDR3 length equals 17 residues. CDR3 sequence: CASSKAGTSGRTYEQYF. The CDR3 coding sequence is TGTGCCAGCAGCAAAGCCGGGACTAGCGGGAGGACCTACGAGCAGTACTTC.

In this sample, this clone turned up a few times. This chain joins TRBV7-9 and TRBJ1-1; D ambiguous. This CDR3 has 12 residues. Germline lookup yields CDR1 SEHNR and CDR2 FQNEAQ (reference sequence). Trimming took 3 bases from V and 4 from J, leaving 6 bases between them. The CDR3 nucleotides are TGTGCCAGCAGCTTCCGGACCACTGAAGCTTTCTTT. Its protein is CASSFRTTEAFF.

The chain links TRBV2 to TRBJ1-1, with 7 nucleotides matching TRBD1. Germline V CDR1 and CDR2: SNHLY, FYNNEI. The ends lost 2 bases at V and 4 bases at J; junction bases unmatched: 1. This CDR3 has 13 residues. Here the CDR3 reads CASSEQGGTEAFF. The DNA of the CDR3 is TGTGCCAGCAGTGAACAGGGGGGCACTGAAGCTTTCTTT. Drawing the rest from reference TRBV2 and TRBJ1-1, the complete variable domain is EPEVTQTPSHQVTQMGQEVILRCVPISNHLYFYWYRQILGQKVEFLVSFYNNEISEKSEIFDDQFSVERPDGSNFTLKIRSTKLEDSAMYFCASSEQGGTEAFFGQGTRLTVV.

CDR3 region: CSVEDIGRYGYTF. In nucleotides, the CDR3 is TGCAGCGTTGAAGATATAGGTCGTTATGGCTACACCTTC. The V gene is TRBV29-1, the J gene TRBJ1-2; D gene unclear. Germline CDR1 SQVTM, CDR2 ANQGSEA. The CDR3 contains 13 residues. Trimming took 0 bases from V and 5 from J, leaving 10 bases between them.

The gene calls are TRBV10-1 and TRBJ1-1, with 7 bases lining up with TRBD1. Germline V CDR1 and CDR2: WNHNN, SYGVQD (reference sequence). Trimming removed 10 bases from V and 4 bases from J; junction bases left unmatched: 9. CDR3 length equals 13 residues. The DNA for the CDR3 is TGCGCCATCAAGACAGGGTTTATCACTGAAGCTTTCTTT. This sequence encodes CAIKTGFITEAFF.

The rearrangement uses TRBV2 and TRBJ1-1; D gene uncertain. Germline lookup yields CDR1 SNHLY and CDR2 FYNNEI. The V and J ends lost 6 bases and 2 bases respectively, with 10 bases between them. This CDR3 spans 13 amino acids. CDR3 amino acids: CASSAFLNTEAFF. The CDR3 coding sequence is TGTGCCAGCAGCGCGTTCCTTAACACTGAAGCTTTCTTT.